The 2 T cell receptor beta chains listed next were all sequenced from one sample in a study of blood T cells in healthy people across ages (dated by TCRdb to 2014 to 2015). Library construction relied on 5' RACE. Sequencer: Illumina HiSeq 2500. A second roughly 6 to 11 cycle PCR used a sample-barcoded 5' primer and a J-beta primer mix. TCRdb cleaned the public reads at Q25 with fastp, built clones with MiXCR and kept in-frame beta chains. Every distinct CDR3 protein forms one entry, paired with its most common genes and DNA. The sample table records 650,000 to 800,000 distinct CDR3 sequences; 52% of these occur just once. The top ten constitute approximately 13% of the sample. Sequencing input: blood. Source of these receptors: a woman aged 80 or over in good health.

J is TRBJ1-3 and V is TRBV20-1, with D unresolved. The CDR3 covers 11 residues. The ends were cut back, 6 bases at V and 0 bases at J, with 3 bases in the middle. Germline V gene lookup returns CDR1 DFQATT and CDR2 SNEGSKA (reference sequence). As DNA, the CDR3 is TGCAGTGCCCTCTCTGGAAACACCATATATTTT. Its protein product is CSALSGNTIYF.

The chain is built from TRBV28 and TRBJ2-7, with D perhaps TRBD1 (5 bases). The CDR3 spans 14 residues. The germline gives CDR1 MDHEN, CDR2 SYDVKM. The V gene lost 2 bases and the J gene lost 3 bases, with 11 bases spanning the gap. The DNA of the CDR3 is TGTGCCAGCAGTTTAAGGGGTCAGGGCTACGAGCAGTACTTC. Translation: CASSLRGQGYEQYF.